This TCR beta chain came from a study of T cell responses to AZD1222 COVID-19 vaccine. Study findings and constraints: Reports say nearly half of spike-specific TCRs go after unmutated variant regions.

This CDR3 contains 14 residues. Trimming took off 6 bases at V and 4 bases at J, with 16 bases between the two ends. In germline, CDR1 is MNHEY, CDR2 SVGAGI. This clone was recorded only once. Its target is unknown. Method: immunoSEQ multiplex PCR; TCRdb's copy keeps in-frame clones and lacks some. The profile shows over 130,000 clones, approximately 92% of them singletons. This specimen consisted of peripheral blood, obtained 28 days after the second AZD1222 dose. The TCR originated in an adult who received the AZD1222 COVID-19 vaccine. This rearrangement joins TRBV6-5 to TRBJ2-7; D may be TRBD1 (6 bases). CDR3 coding DNA: TGTGCCAGCAGGCGGACAGCAGAAGGTTACGAGCAGTACTTC. This gives the protein CASRRTAEGYEQYF.